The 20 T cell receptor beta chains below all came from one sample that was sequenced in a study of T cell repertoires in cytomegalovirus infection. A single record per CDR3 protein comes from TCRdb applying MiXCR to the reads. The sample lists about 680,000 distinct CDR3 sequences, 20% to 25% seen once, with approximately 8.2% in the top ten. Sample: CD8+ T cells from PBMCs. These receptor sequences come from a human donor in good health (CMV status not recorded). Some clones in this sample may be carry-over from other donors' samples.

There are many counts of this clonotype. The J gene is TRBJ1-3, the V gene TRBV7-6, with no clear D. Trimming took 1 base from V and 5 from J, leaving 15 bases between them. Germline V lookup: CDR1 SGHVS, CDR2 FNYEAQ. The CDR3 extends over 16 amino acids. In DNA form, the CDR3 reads TGTGCCAGCAGCTTAGACCTACACGTAAGCCGAAACACCATATATTTT. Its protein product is CASSLDLHVSRNTIYF.

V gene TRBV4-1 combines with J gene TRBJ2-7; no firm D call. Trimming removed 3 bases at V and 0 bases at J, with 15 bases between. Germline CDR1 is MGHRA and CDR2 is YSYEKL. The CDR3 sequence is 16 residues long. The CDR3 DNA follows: TGCGCCAGCAGCCAGGGGTTTAACTTCTTCTCCTACGAGCAGTACTTC. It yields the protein CASSQGFNFFSYEQYF.

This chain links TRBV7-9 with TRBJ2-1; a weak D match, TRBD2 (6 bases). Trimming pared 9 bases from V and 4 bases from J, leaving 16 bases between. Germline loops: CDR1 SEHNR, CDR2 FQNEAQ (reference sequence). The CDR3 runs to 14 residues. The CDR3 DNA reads TGTGCCAGAAGGTCGGGGGTGAGGTACAATGAGCAGTTCTTC. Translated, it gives CARRSGVRYNEQFF.

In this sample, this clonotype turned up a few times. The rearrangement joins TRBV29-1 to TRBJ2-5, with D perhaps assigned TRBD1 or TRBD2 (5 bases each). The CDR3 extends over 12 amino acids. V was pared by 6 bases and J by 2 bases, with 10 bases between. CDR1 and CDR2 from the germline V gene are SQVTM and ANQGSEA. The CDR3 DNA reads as TGCAGCGTCCCCTGGGGGCAAGAGACCCAGTACTTC. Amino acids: CSVPWGQETQYF.

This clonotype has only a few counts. The CDR3 region is CASSFFLNAGGSQFF. CDR3 nucleotides: TGTGCCAGCAGTTTTTTTCTAAATGCGGGGGGGAGTCAGTTCTTC. V usage is TRBV28 and J usage is TRBJ2-1; 9 nucleotides agree with TRBD2. The CDR3 sequence is 15 residues long. Germline CDR1 MDHEN, CDR2 SYDVKM. V lost 3 bases to trimming and J lost 13 bases; unmatched junction nucleotides: 13. Complete variable domain (other parts from reference TRBV28 and TRBJ2-1): DVKVTQSSRYLVKRTGEKVFLECVQDMDHENMFWYRQDPGLGLRLIYFSYDVKMKEKGDIPEGYSVSREKKERFSLILESASTNQTSMYLCASSFFLNAGGSQFFGPGTRLTVL.

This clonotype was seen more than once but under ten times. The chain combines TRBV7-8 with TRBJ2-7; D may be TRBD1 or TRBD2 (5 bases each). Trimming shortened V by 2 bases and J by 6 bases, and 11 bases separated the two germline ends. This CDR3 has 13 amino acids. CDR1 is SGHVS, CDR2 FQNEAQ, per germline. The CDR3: CASSLNGDGEQYV. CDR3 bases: TGTGCCAGCAGCTTAAATGGGGACGGCGAGCAGTACGTC.

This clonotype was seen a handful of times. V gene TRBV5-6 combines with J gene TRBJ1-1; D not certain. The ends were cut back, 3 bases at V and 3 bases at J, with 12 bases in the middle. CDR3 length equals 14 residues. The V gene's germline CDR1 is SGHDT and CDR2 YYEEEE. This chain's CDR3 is CASSSGRRYTEAFF. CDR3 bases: TGTGCCAGCAGCTCCGGGAGGAGGTACACTGAAGCTTTCTTT.

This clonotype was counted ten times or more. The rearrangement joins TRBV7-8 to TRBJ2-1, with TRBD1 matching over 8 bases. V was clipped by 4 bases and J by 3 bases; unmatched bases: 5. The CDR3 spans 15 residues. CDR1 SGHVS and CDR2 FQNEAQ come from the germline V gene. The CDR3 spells CASSSTGVFYNEQFF. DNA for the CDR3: TGTGCCAGCAGCTCGACAGGGGTTTTCTACAATGAGCAGTTCTTC. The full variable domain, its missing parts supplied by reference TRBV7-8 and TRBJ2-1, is GAGVSQSPRYKVAKRGQDVALRCDPISGHVSLFWYQQALGQGPEFLTYFQNEAQLDKSGLPSDRFFAERPEGSVSTLKIQRTQQEDSAVYLCASSSTGVFYNEQFFGPGTRLTVL.

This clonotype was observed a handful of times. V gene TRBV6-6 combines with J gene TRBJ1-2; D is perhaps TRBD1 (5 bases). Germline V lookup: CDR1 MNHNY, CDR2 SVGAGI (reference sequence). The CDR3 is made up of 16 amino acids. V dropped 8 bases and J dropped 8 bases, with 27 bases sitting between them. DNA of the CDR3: TGTGCCAGCCTCAATATCGCTGGGACGGACGCTAGGGGCTACACCTTC. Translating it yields CASLNIAGTDARGYTF.

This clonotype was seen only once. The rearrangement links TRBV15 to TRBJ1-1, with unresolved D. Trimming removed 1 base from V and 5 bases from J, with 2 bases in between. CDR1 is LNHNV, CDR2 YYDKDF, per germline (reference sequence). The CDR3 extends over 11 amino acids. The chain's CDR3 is CATSRGTEAFF. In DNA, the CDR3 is TGTGCCACCAGCAGAGGAACTGAAGCTTTCTTT.

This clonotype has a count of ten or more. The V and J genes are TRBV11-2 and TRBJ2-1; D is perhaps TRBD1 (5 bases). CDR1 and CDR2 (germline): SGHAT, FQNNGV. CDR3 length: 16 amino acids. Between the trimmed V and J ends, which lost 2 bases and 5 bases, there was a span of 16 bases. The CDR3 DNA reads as TGTGCCAGCAGCTTAACGGCAGGGATCCCTAACAATGAGCAGTTCTTC. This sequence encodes CASSLTAGIPNNEQFF. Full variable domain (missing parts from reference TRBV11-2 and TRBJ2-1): EAGVAQSPRYKIIEKRQSVAFWCNPISGHATLYWYQQILGQGPKLLIQFQNNGVVDDSQLPKDRFSAERLKGVDSTLKIQPAKLEDSAVYLCASSLTAGIPNNEQFFGPGTRLTVL.

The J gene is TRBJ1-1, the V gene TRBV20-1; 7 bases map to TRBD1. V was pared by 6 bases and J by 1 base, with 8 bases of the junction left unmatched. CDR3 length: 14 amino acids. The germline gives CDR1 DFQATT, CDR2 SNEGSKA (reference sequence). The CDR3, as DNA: TGCAGTGCCACACAGGGGTTGGGGAACACTGAAGCTTTCTTT. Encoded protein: CSATQGLGNTEAFF.

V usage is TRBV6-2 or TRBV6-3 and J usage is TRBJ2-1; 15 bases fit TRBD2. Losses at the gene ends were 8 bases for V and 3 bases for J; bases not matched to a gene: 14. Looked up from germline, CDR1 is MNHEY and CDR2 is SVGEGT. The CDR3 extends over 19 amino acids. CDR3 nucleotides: TGTGCCAGCCGCGGGACGGGACTAGCGGGGGGCCTGGGCTACAATGAGCAGTTCTTC. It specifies CASRGTGLAGGLGYNEQFF.

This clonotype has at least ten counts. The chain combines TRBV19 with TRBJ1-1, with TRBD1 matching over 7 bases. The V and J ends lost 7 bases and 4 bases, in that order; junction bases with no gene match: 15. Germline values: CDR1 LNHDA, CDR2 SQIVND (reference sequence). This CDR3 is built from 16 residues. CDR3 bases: TGTGCCAGTAACCTAAGGACAGGCAAGGGCTCCACTGAAGCTTTCTTT. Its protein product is CASNLRTGKGSTEAFF.

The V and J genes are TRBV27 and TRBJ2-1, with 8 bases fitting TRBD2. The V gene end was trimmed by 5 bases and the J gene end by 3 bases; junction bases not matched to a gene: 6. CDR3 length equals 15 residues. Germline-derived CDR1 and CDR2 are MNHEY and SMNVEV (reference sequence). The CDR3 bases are TGTGCCAGCAGTACCCCGGGGGGGGTCTACAATGAGCAGTTCTTC. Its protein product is CASSTPGGVYNEQFF.

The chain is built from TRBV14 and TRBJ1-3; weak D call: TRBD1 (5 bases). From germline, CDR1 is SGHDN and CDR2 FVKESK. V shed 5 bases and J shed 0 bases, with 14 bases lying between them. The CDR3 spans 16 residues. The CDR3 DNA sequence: TGTGCCAGCAGCGAGAGACGGGGACTCTCTGGAAACACCATATATTTT. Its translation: CASSERRGLSGNTIYF.

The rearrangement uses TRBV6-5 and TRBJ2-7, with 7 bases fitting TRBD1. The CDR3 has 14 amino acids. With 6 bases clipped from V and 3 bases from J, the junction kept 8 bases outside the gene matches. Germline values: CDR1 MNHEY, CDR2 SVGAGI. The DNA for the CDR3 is TGTGCCAGCAGATCCACAGGGGAACGCTACGAGCAGTACTTC. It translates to CASRSTGERYEQYF.

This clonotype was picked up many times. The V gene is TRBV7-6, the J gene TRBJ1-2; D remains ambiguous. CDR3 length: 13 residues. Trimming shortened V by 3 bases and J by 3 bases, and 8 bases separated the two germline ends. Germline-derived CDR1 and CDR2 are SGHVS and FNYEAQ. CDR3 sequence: CASSFGSYYGYTF. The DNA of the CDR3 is TGTGCCAGCAGCTTCGGGAGCTACTATGGCTACACCTTC.

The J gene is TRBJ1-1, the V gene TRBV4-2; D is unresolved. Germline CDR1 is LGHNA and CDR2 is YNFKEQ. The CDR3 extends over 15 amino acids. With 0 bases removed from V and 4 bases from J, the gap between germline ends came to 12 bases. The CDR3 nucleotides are TGTGCCAGCAGCCAAGATGGAGGGTTTGGCACTGAAGCTTTCTTT. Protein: CASSQDGGFGTEAFF.

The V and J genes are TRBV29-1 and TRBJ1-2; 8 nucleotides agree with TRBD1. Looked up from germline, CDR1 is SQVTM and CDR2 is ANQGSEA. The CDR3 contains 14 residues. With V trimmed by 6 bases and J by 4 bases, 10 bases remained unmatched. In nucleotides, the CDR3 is TGCAGCGTGCAAGGGCAGGGGGCGAGCTATGGCTACACCTTC. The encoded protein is CSVQGQGASYGYTF.